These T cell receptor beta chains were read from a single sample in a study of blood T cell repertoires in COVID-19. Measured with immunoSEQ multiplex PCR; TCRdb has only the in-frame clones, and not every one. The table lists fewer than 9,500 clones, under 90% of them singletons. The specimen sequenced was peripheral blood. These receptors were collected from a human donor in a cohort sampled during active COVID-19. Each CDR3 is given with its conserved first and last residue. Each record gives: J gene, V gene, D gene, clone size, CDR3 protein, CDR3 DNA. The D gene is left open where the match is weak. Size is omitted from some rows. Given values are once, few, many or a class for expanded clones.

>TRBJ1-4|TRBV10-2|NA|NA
CASSDPGPWQKLFF
TGCGCCAGCAGTGACCCAGGGCCCTGGCAAAAACTGTTTTTT
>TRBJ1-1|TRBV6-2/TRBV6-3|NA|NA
CASSTDGHNTEAFF
TGTGCCAGCAGCACTGATGGACATAACACTGAAGCTTTCTTT
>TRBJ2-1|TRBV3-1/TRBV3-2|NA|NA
CASSQAQRPSEEQFF
TGTGCCAGCAGCCAGGCGCAGAGGCCCTCTGAGGAGCAGTTCTTC
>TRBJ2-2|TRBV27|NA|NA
CATPGGGELFF
TGTGCCACCCCCGGCGGCGGGGAGCTGTTTTTT
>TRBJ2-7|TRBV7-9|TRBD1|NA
CASSPWGQGADEQYF
TGTGCCAGCAGCCCCTGGGGACAGGGGGCTGACGAGCAGTACTTC
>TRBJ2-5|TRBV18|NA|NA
CASSPRRWETQYF
TGTGCCAGCTCACCTCGGAGGTGGGAGACCCAGTACTTC
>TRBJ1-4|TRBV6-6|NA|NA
CASSYGEPNEKLFF
TGTGCCAGCAGTTACGGGGAGCCTAATGAAAAACTGTTTTTT
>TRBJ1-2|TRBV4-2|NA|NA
CASSQEDNGYTF
TGTGCCAGCAGCCAAGAGGACAATGGCTACACCTTC
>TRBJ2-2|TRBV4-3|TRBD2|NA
CASSRGGVTGELFF
TGCGCCAGCAGCCGCGGGGGGGTCACCGGGGAGCTGTTTTTT
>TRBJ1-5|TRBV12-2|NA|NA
CASRLEFRGSNQPQHF
TGTGCAAGTCGCTTAGAGTTCAGGGGCAGCAATCAGCCCCAGCATTTT
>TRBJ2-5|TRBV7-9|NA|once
CASSQRVRTGETQYF
TGTGCCAGCAGCCAAAGGGTCCGGACGGGGGAGACCCAGTACTTC
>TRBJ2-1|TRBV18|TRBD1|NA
CASSPNTGEFPWNEQFF
TGTGCCAGCTCACCGAACACAGGGGAGTTCCCTTGGAATGAGCAGTTCTTC
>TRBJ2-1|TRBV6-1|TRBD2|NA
CASSEVLRGSWVNEQFF
TGTGCCAGCAGTGAAGTCCTCCGCGGGAGTTGGGTAAATGAGCAGTTCTTC
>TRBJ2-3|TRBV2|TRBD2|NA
CASSWTSGNRDTQYF
TGTGCCAGCAGTTGGACTAGCGGGAATCGGGATACGCAGTATTTT
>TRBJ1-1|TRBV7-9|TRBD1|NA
CASKGQANTEAFF
TGTGCCAGCAAGGGACAGGCGAACACTGAAGCTTTCTTT
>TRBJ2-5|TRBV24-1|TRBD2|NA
CATSEAGVPSGRYF
TGTGCCACCAGTGAGGCGGGAGTTCCTAGCGGGAGGTACTTC
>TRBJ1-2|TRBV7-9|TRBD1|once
CASSFQGAADGYTF
TGTGCCAGCAGCTTTCAGGGGGCAGCGGATGGCTACACCTTC
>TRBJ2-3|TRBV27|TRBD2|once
CASLIRAGSSTDTQYF
TGTGCCAGCCTTATAAGAGCGGGGTCTAGCACAGATACGCAGTATTTT
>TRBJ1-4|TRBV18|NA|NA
CASSPYGGRTRGGEKLFF
TGTGCCAGCTCACCGTACGGTGGAAGGACCCGGGGAGGCGAAAAACTGTTTTTT
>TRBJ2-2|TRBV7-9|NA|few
CASSLPLNRFNTGELFF
TGTGCCAGCAGCTTACCGCTTAACAGGTTTAACACCGGGGAGCTGTTTTTT
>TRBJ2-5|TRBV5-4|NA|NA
CASSFGRGQETQYF
TGTGCCAGCAGCTTCGGACGGGGACAAGAGACCCAGTACTTC
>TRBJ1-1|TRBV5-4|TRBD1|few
CASSLGDSPEAFF
TGTGCCAGCAGCTTGGGGGACAGTCCTGAAGCTTTCTTT
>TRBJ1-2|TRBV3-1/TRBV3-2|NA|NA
CASSLKGDGTNYGYTF
TGTGCCAGCAGCCTAAAGGGAGACGGTACTAACTATGGCTACACCTTC
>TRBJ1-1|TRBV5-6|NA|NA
CASSLVAVNTEAFF
TGTGCCAGCAGCTTGGTCGCAGTGAACACTGAAGCTTTCTTT
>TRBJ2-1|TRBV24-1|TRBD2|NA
CATSDFGLAEYNEQFF
TGTGCCACCAGTGATTTTGGGCTAGCGGAGTACAATGAGCAGTTCTTC
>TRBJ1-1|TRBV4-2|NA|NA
CASSQDSEGARYSEAFF
TGTGCCAGCAGCCAAGATAGCGAGGGCGCGAGGTACTCTGAAGCTTTCTTT
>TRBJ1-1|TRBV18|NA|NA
CASSPREQGLAEAFF
TGTGCCAGCTCACCGCGGGAGCAGGGGTTGGCTGAAGCTTTCTTT
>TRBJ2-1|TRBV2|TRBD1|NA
CASRRQGANEQFF
TGTGCCAGCAGGAGACAGGGGGCTAATGAGCAGTTCTTC
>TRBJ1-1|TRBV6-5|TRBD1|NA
CASKFTGANTEAFF
TGTGCCAGCAAATTTACAGGGGCGAACACTGAAGCTTTCTTT
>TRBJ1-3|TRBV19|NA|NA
CASSIGPVSGNTIYF
TGTGCCAGTAGTATAGGTCCGGTCTCTGGAAACACCATATATTTT
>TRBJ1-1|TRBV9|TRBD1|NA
CASSVDGTGNTEAFF
TGTGCCAGCAGCGTAGATGGGACAGGGAACACTGAAGCTTTCTTT
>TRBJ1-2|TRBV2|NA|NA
CAEGSRSYGYTF
TGTGCCGAAGGGAGCAGGTCCTATGGCTACACCTTC
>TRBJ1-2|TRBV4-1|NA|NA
CASSHNGAGASGGYTF
TGCGCCAGCAGCCACAACGGGGCGGGGGCAAGTGGTGGCTACACCTTC
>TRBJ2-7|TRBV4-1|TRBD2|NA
CASSPGRVASYEQYF
TGCGCCAGCAGCCCAGGGAGGGTGGCCTCCTACGAGCAGTACTTC
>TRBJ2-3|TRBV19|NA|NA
CASRTRRVDTQYF
TGTGCCAGTAGGACTAGGAGAGTGGATACGCAGTATTTT
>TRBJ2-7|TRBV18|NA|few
CATAASSYEQYF
TGTGCAACGGCAGCGAGCTCCTACGAGCAGTACTTC
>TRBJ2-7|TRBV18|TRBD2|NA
CASSPVMPSGGRYEQYF
TGTGCCAGCTCACCCGTCATGCCTAGCGGGGGGAGGTACGAGCAGTACTTC
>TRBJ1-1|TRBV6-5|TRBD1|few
CASSPRTGPGTEAFF
TGTGCCAGCAGTCCCAGGACAGGCCCGGGCACTGAAGCTTTCTTT
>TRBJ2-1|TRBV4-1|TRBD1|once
CASSQWDRGYNEQFF
TGCGCCAGCAGTCAATGGGACAGGGGTTACAATGAGCAGTTCTTC
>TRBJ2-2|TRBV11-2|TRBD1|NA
CASTVQGYTGELFF
TGTGCCAGCACCGTACAGGGGTACACCGGGGAGCTGTTTTTT
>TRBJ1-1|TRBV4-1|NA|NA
CASSQDGGGRHTEAFF
TGCGCCAGCAGCCAAGATGGGGGCGGTCGGCACACTGAAGCTTTCTTT
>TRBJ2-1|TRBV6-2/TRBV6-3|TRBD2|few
CASSYPTGGGGNEQFF
TGTGCCAGCAGTTACCCTACGGGCGGGGGGGGCAATGAGCAGTTCTTC
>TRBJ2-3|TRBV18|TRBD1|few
CASSPGTGVSDTQYF
TGTGCCAGCTCCCCCGGGACAGGAGTTTCAGATACGCAGTATTTT
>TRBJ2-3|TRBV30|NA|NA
CAWSVLGRSTDTQYF
TGTGCCTGGAGTGTACTGGGGCGAAGCACAGATACGCAGTATTTT
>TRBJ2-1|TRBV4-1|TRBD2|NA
CASSPQQGRGANNEQFF
TGCGCCAGCAGCCCGCAGCAAGGGCGGGGGGCGAACAATGAGCAGTTCTTC
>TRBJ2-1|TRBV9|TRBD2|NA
CASSVGLARYNEQFF
TGTGCCAGCAGCGTTGGACTAGCGCGCTACAATGAGCAGTTCTTC
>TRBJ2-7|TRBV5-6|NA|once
CASSLRYEQYF
TGTGCCAGCAGCCTCCGGTACGAGCAGTACTTC